Listed here are 20 T cell receptor beta chains from one sample, sequenced in a study of PD-L1 blockade in urothelial cancer. Method: immunoSEQ multiplex PCR; TCRdb's copy keeps in-frame clones and lacks some. The sample yields 58,000 or so clones, about 86% seen once. The sample was PBMCs, taken around atezolizumab (anti-PD-L1) treatment. These TCRs come from a man in his forties or fifties with urothelial cancer.

The rearrangement joins TRBV30 to TRBJ1-5; D remains unclear. CDR3 length: 13 amino acids. The germline V gene encodes CDR1 GTSNPN and CDR2 SVGIG (reference sequence). V lost 2 bases, J lost 7 bases, and 12 bases lay in between. For the CDR3, the DNA is TGTGCCTGGAGTTTACTTGGGCTACAGCCCCAGCATTTT. Translation gives CAWSLLGLQPQHF.

V gene TRBV5-6 combines with J gene TRBJ1-5; 8 bases agree with TRBD1. CDR3 length equals 16 residues. CDR1 SGHDT and CDR2 YYEEEE come from the germline V gene. V lost 0 bases and J lost 2; bases outside the gene matches: 4. The CDR3 DNA is TGTGCCAGCAGCTTGGGCGGGACAGGTCGCAATCAGCCCCAGCATTTT. Encoded protein: CASSLGGTGRNQPQHF.

The rearrangement joins TRBV7-9 to TRBJ1-3; D ambiguous. Per germline, CDR1 SEHNR and CDR2 FQNEAQ (reference sequence). CDR3 length equals 15 residues. V was pared by 1 base and J by 11 bases, with 18 bases between. CDR3: CASSLGTYGDYAIYF. The CDR3 DNA sequence: TGTGCCAGCAGCTTAGGGACCTACGGGGATTATGCCATATATTTT.

The chain carries TRBV7-2 and TRBJ2-3, with 8 bases aligning to TRBD2. V was pared by 5 bases and J by 6 bases, with 10 bases of the junction left unmatched. The CDR3 consists of 15 residues. Germline V gives CDR1 SGHTA, CDR2 FQGNSA. The CDR3 reads CASSPSGLVTDTQYF. The CDR3 coding sequence is TGTGCCAGCAGCCCCTCGGGACTAGTAACGGATACGCAGTATTTT.

Written as DNA, the CDR3 is TGCAGTGCCCTTATCTACGAGCAGTACTTC. Translating gives CSALIYEQYF. The V gene is TRBV20-1, the J gene TRBJ2-7; D ambiguous. Per the germline V gene, CDR1 is DFQATT and CDR2 is SNEGSKA (reference sequence). Trimming took off 6 bases at V and 3 bases at J, with 6 bases between the two ends. The CDR3 loop spans 10 amino acids.

The rearrangement uses TRBV6-6 and TRBJ1-2; D is unresolved. The germline V and J ends were trimmed by 8 bases and 3 bases, with 13 bases remaining between them. The CDR3 is 13 amino acids. Germline values: CDR1 MNHNY, CDR2 SVGAGI (reference sequence). The CDR3 is CASGEGGYYGYTF. Here the CDR3 DNA reads TGTGCCAGCGGTGAGGGAGGGTACTATGGCTACACCTTC.

The chain recombines TRBV5-1 with TRBJ2-3; 8 positions agree with TRBD2. Germline V lookup: CDR1 SGHRS, CDR2 YFSETQ. The CDR3 has 18 amino acids. V lost 0 bases to trimming and J lost 4 bases; unmatched junction nucleotides: 13. This CDR3 is CASSLGTSGTEGADTQYF. Here the CDR3 DNA reads TGCGCCAGCAGCTTGGGAACTAGCGGAACAGAGGGGGCAGATACGCAGTATTTT.

This clone has just one count. The genes are TRBV4-2 and TRBJ2-5, with D hard to call. CDR3 length: 13 amino acids. Germline CDR1 reads LGHNA; CDR2 reads YNFKEQ. The germline V and J ends were trimmed by 2 bases and 2 bases, with 6 bases remaining between them. The CDR3 protein is CASSQLLQETQYF. The CDR3 bases are TGTGCCAGCAGCCAACTACTTCAAGAGACCCAGTACTTC.

The chain combines TRBV19 with TRBJ2-5; 7 nucleotides agree with TRBD1. The CDR3 spans 14 residues. The J segment lost 5 bases and the V segment lost 7 bases, leaving 10 bases of the junction unmatched. Germline V gives CDR1 LNHDA, CDR2 SQIVND (reference sequence). The CDR3 DNA reads as TGTGCCAGTAAACCAAGACAGGGCCACGAGACCCAGTACTTC. It codes for CASKPRQGHETQYF.

With respect to this clone: Other DNA variants within this sample encode the same CDR3. V gene TRBV20-1 combines with J gene TRBJ1-2; D remains ambiguous. The germline gives CDR1 DFQATT, CDR2 SNEGSKA (reference sequence). V lost 3 bases and J lost 4, with 3 bases in between. The CDR3 sequence is 10 residues long. The CDR3 here is CSARSYGYTF. DNA for the CDR3: TGCAGTGCTAGGAGCTATGGCTACACCTTC.

This chain connects TRBV28 to TRBJ2-5; TRBD2 matches 10 bases. Germline CDR1 MDHEN, CDR2 SYDVKM. Trimming removed 6 bases from V and 6 bases from J; junction bases left unmatched: 16. The CDR3 totals 17 residues. As DNA, the CDR3 is TGTGCCAGCAGCACGGCCCTAGCGGGAGCAATATTTAAGACCCAGTACTTC. It encodes CASSTALAGAIFKTQYF.

The rearrangement joins TRBV11-2 to TRBJ1-5; D is uncertain. V was clipped by 6 bases and J by 0 bases, with 9 bases between them. This CDR3 has 14 residues. Looked up from germline, CDR1 is SGHAT and CDR2 is FQNNGV. As DNA, the CDR3 is TGTGCCAGCAGTCCAGGTCTTAGCAATCAGCCCCAGCATTTT. It is translated as CASSPGLSNQPQHF.

The rearrangement links TRBV27 to TRBJ2-7, with 9 positions matching TRBD2. With V trimmed by 5 bases and J by 5 bases, 10 bases remained unmatched. The V gene's germline CDR1 is MNHEY and CDR2 SMNVEV (reference sequence). This CDR3 is 15 amino acids long. The CDR3 reads CASSASSGRFNEQYF. The CDR3, as DNA: TGTGCCAGCAGTGCTTCAAGCGGGAGGTTCAACGAGCAGTACTTC.

The chain carries TRBV7-3 and TRBJ1-2; D might be TRBD1 (6 bases). The germline CDR1 and CDR2 sequences are SGHTA and FQGTGA. Trimming removed 6 bases from V and 7 bases from J, with 15 bases in between. The CDR3 is 13 residues long. CDR3 region: CASSPGGGSGYTF. CDR3 coding DNA: TGTGCCAGCAGTCCCGGGGGGGGCAGTGGCTACACCTTC.

The rearrangement links TRBV18 to TRBJ2-3, with TRBD2 as a possible D gene (6 bases). Trimming cost V 2 bases and J 0 bases, with 9 bases left between them. Looked up from germline, CDR1 is KGHSH and CDR2 is LQKENI. The CDR3 is 15 amino acids. The CDR3 DNA follows: TGTGCCAGCTCACCAGTGGGGGGAAGCACAGATACGCAGTATTTT. Protein sequence: CASSPVGGSTDTQYF.

The chain has TRBV18 and TRBJ1-1; 8 bases fit TRBD1. CDR3 length equals 16 residues. Germline V gives CDR1 KGHSH, CDR2 LQKENI. The J segment lost 3 bases and the V segment lost 0 bases, leaving 6 bases of the junction unmatched. CDR3 amino acids: CASSPPKGRGHTEAFF. CDR3 in DNA: TGTGCCAGCTCACCACCCAAGGGCAGGGGGCACACTGAAGCTTTCTTT.

The rearrangement joins TRBV14 to TRBJ2-1; TRBD1 agrees at 8 bases. V shed 1 base, J shed 2 bases, and the junction held 1 base outside the gene matches. Per the germline V gene, CDR1 is SGHDN and CDR2 is FVKESK. This CDR3 contains 15 residues. CDR3 loop: CASSQAGGAYNEQFF. The CDR3 nucleotides read TGTGCCAGCAGCCAAGCAGGGGGCGCCTACAATGAGCAGTTCTTC.

The chain employs TRBV4-1 and TRBJ2-1; TRBD2 matches 9 bases. J gave up 7 bases and V 3 bases, and 7 bases lay outside the gene matches. The germline CDR1 and CDR2 sequences are MGHRA and YSYEKL. The CDR3 has 15 amino acids. The CDR3 reads CASSHLSGSRNEQFF. The CDR3 DNA reads as TGCGCCAGCAGCCACCTTAGCGGGAGCAGGAATGAGCAGTTCTTC.

The chain is built from TRBV6-1 and TRBJ2-7; possibly TRBD1 for D (6 bases). The CDR3 is 13 amino acids. Between the trimmed V and J ends, which lost 6 bases and 5 bases, there was a span of 14 bases. Germline V gene lookup returns CDR1 MNHNS and CDR2 SASEGT. CDR3 region: CASRGGTGNEQYF. CDR3 nucleotide sequence: TGTGCCAGCAGAGGAGGAACAGGGAACGAGCAGTACTTC.

The chain employs TRBV5-1 and TRBJ2-1, with D tentatively TRBD2 (6 bases). CDR3 size: 14 residues. Germline values: CDR1 SGHRS, CDR2 YFSETQ. V was trimmed by 0 bases and J by 6 bases, leaving 10 bases between them. The CDR3 region has the DNA TGCGCCAGCAGCTTGGGGGACTTTCTCAATGAGCAGTTCTTC. This encodes CASSLGDFLNEQFF.